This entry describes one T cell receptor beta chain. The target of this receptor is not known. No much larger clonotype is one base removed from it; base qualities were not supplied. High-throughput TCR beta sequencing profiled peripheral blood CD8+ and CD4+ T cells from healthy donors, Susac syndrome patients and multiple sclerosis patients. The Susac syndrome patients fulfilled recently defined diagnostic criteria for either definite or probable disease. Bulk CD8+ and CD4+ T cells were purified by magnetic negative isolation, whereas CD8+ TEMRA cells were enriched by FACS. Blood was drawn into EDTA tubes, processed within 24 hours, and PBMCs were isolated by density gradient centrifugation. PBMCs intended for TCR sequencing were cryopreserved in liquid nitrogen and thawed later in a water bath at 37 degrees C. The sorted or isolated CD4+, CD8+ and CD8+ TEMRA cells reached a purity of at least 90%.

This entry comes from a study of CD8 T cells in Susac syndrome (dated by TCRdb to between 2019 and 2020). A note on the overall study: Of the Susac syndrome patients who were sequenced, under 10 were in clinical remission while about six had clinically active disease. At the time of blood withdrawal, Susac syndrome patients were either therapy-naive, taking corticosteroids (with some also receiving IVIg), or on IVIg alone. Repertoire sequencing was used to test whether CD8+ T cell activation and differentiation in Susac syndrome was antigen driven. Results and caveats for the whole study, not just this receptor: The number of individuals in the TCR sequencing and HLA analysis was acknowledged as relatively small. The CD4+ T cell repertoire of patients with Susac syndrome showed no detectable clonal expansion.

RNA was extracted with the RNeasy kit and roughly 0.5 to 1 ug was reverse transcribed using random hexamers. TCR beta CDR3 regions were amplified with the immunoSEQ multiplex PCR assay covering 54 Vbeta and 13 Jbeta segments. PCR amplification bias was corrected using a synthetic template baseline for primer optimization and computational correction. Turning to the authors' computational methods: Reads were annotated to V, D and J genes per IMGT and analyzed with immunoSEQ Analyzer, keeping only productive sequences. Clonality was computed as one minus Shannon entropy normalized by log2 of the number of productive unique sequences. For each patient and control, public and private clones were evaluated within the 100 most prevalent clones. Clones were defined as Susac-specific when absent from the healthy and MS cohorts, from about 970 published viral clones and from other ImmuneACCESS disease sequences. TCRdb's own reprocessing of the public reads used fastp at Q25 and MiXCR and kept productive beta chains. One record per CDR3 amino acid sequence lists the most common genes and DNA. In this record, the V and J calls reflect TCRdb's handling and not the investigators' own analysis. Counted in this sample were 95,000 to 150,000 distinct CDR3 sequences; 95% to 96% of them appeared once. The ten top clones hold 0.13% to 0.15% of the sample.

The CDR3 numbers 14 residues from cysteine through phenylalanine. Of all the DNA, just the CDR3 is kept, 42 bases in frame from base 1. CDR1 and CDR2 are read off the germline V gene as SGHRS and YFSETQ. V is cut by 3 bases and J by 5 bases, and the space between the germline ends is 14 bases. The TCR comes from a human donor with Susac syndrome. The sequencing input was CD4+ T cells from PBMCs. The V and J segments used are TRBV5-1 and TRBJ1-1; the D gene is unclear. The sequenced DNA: TGCGCCAGCAGCTACGGCTCAGAAGCTACTGAAGCTTTCTTT. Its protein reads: CASSYGSEATEAFF.